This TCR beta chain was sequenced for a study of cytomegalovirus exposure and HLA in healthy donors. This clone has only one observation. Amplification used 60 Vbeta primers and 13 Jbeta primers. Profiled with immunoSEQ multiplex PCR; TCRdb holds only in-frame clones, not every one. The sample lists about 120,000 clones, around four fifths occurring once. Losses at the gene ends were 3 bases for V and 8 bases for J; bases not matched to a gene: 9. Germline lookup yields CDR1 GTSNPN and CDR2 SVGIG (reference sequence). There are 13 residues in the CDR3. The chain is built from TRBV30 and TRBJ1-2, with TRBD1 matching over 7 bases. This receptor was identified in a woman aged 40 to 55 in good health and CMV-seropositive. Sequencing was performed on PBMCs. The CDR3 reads CAWSVTGVLGYTF. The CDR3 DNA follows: TGTGCCTGGAGCGTCACAGGGGTTTTGGGCTACACCTTC.